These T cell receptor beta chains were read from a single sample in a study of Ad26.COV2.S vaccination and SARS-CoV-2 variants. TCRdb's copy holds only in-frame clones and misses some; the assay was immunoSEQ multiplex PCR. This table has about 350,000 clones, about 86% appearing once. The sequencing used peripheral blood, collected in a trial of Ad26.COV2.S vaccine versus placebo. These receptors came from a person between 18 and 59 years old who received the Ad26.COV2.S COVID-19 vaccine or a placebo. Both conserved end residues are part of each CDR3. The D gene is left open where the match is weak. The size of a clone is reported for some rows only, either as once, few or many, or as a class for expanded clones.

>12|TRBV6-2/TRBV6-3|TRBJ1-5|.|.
TGTGCCAGCAGCCTTAGCAATCAGCCCCAGCATTTT
CASSLSNQPQHF
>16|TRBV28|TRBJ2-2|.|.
TGTGCCAGCTGTCGGTCCTACGGGGGAAGTGTCGGGGAGCTGTTTTTT
CASCRSYGGSVGELFF
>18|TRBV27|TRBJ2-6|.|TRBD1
TGTGCCAGCAGTTCGCCGGGACAGTTTAGCTCTGGGGCCAACGTCCTGACTTTC
CASSSPGQFSSGANVLTF
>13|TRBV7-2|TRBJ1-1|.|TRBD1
TGTGCCAGCAGCATGAGGGGGCCGGACGAAGCTTTCTTT
CASSMRGPDEAFF
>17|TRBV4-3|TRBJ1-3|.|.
TGCGCCAGCAGCCAAGATGGCCCCAGGGGTACTGGAAACACCATATATTTT
CASSQDGPRGTGNTIYF
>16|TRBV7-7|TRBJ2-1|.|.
TGTGCTAGCAGTCCTGGCTGGGGATTTGGTCTCAATGAGCAGTTCTTC
CASSPGWGFGLNEQFF
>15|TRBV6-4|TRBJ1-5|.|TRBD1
TGTGCCAGCAGTGACGGAGGGGGCGGCAATCAGCCCCAGCATTTT
CASSDGGGGNQPQHF
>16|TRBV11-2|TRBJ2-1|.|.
TGTGCCAGCGTGGGTGGGGCGGATCCTAGTGGGCGTGAGCAGTTCTTC
CASVGGADPSGREQFF
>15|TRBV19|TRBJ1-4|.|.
TGTGCCAGTAGTCGGGGACGGTATTCTAATGAAAAACTGTTTTTT
CASSRGRYSNEKLFF
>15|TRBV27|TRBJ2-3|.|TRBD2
TGTGCCAGCAGTCCCAGCGGGAGGTTGGTAGATACGCAGTATTTT
CASSPSGRLVDTQYF
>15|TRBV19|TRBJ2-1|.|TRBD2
TGTGCCAGTAGTATATCGAGCGGGAGAGGGTATGAGCAGTTCTTC
CASSISSGRGYEQFF
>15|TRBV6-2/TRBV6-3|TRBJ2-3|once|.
TGTGCCAGCAGTCCACCCGGACTACCCCCGATAGGGCAGTATTTT
CASSPPGLPPIGQYF
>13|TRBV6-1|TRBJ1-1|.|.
TGTGCCAGCACCGAAACCCAGGGGTATGGAGCTTTCTTT
CASTETQGYGAFF
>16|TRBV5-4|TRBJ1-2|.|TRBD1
TGTGCCAGCAGCTTGGTCGGGACAGGGCTCATCTATGGCTACACCTTC
CASSLVGTGLIYGYTF
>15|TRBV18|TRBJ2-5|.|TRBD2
TGTGCCAGCTCTCGCGGGACTAGCGTCCAAGAGACCCAGTACTTC
CASSRGTSVQETQYF
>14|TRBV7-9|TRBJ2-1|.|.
TGTGCCAGCAGCGCTTACCCGGCCGGGCGACTAGGATTCTTC
CASSAYPAGRLGFF
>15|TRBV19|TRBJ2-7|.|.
TGTGCCAGTAGTATTATGTTGTCAGCGTCCTACGAGCAGTACTTC
CASSIMLSASYEQYF
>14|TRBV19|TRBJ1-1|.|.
TGTGCCAGTAGTATTTGGGGTGGGAACACTGAAGCTTTCTTT
CASSIWGGNTEAFF
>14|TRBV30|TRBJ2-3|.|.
TGTGCCTGGAAGGCGGGGGCTAGCACAGATACGCAGTATTTT
CAWKAGASTDTQYF
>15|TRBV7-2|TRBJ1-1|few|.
TGTGCCAGCAGCTTAGGTAGGGTTGGGTACACTGAAGCTTTCTTT
CASSLGRVGYTEAFF
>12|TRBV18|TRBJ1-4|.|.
TGTGCCAGCTCACCGCAGAATGAAAAACTGTTTTTT
CASSPQNEKLFF
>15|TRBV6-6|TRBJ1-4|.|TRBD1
TGTGCCAGCAGTGCCCCCGGGACAGGGGGTGAAAAACTGTTTTTT
CASSAPGTGGEKLFF
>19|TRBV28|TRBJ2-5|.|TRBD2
TGTGCCAGCAGTGACTCAGGGACTAGCGGGGGGGCCAATGTGGAGACCCAGTACTTC
CASSDSGTSGGANVETQYF
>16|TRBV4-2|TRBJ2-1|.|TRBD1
TGTGCCAGCAGCCAAGGGGGGACAGGACTGATGGGTGAGCAGTTCTTC
CASSQGGTGLMGEQFF
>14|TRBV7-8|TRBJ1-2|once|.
TGTGCCAGCAGCTTAGGCCCAGGGGTCTATGGCTACACCTTC
CASSLGPGVYGYTF
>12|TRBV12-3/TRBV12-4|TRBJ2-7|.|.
TGTGCCAGCACCAGAGCGGGCTACGAGCAGTACTTC
CASTRAGYEQYF
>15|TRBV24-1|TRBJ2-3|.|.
TGTGCCACCAGTGAAACTCGACAGGGCACAGATACGCAGTATTTT
CATSETRQGTDTQYF
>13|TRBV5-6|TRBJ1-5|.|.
TGTGCCAGCAGCTCTGGACCGAATCAGCCCCAGCATTTT
CASSSGPNQPQHF
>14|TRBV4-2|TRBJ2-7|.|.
TGTGCCAGCAGCCAAGAGACAGCCTCCTACGAGCAGTACTTC
CASSQETASYEQYF
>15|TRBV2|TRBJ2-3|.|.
TGTGCCAGCAGCCTGGGGGAGTGGGTTTCAGATACGCAGTATTTT
CASSLGEWVSDTQYF
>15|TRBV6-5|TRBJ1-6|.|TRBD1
TGTGCCAGCAGTTACTCCGGCAGGGGGCAATCACCCCTCCACTTT
CASSYSGRGQSPLHF
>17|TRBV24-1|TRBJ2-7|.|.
TGTGCCACCAGTGGGGTCCCCACAGGGGGGGGCTCCTACGAGCAGTACTTC
CATSGVPTGGGSYEQYF
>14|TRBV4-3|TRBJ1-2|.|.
TGCGCCAGCAGCCAGGGGCGGTTCATCGATGGCTACACCTTC
CASSQGRFIDGYTF
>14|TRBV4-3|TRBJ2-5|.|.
TGCGCCAGCAGCCCCCAGGGCACTTATGGGACCCAGTACTTC
CASSPQGTYGTQYF
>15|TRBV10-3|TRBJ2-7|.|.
TGTGCCATCAGTGATGGGGACCTTAGCTCCTACGAGCAGTACTTC
CAISDGDLSSYEQYF
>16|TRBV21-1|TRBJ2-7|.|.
TGTGCCAGCAGCAAGGGACTAGCAAAGAATTTCTACGAGCAGTACTTC
CASSKGLAKNFYEQYF
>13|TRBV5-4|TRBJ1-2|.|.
TGTGCCAGCAGCTTGGACGGTAACTATGGCTACACCTTC
CASSLDGNYGYTF
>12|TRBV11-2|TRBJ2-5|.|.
TGTGCCAGCAGCCTTGGTCAAGAGACCCAGTACTTC
CASSLGQETQYF
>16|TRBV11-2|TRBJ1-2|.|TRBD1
TGTGCCAGCAGCTACACCGGGACAGGCAACCTTTATGGCTACACCTTC
CASSYTGTGNLYGYTF
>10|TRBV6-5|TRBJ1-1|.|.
TGTGCCAGCAGCTCGGTGGGAGCTTTCTTT
CASSSVGAFF
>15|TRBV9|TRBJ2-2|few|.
TGTGCCAGCAGCGTTCCTAGCGAGTCAACCGGGGAGCTGTTTTTT
CASSVPSESTGELFF
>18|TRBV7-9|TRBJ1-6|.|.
TGTGCCAGCAGCTTAGTTTCTGCCAGGTCTTCCTATAATTCACCCCTCCACTTT
CASSLVSARSSYNSPLHF
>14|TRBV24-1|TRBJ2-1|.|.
TGTGCCACCGGCACCGGGACTCGTGGCAATGAGCAGTTCTTC
CATGTGTRGNEQFF
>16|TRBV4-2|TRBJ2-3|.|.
TGTGCCAGCAGCCAAGGGCAGGGGAGGGACGCAGATACGCAGTATTTT
CASSQGQGRDADTQYF
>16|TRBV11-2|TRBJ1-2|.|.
TGTGCCAGCAGCTCACCGAAGATACAGGAGGGGGATGGCTACACCTTC
CASSSPKIQEGDGYTF
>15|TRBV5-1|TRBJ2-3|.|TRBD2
TGCGCCAGCAGCGACTCGAGCGGGGGCACAGATACGCAGTATTTT
CASSDSSGGTDTQYF
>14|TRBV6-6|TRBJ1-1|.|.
TGTGCCAGCAGTTACAAAGCTATGAACACTGAAGCTTTCTTT
CASSYKAMNTEAFF
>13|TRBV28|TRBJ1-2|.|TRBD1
TGTGCCAGCAGTTTACAGGGACAGTATGGCTACACCTTC
CASSLQGQYGYTF
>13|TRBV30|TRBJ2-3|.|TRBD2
TGTGCCTCCTCGACTAGCGGCACAGATACGCAGTATTTT
CASSTSGTDTQYF
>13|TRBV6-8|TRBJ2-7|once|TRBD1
TGTGCCAGTAGACAGGGGACCTACATCGAGCAGTACTTC
CASRQGTYIEQYF
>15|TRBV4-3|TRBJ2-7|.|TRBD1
TGCGCCAGCAGCCGCATGACAGGGCTTATCTACGAGCAGTACTTC
CASSRMTGLIYEQYF
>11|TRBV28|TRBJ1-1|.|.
TGTGCCAGCAGTTTATGGGGGGAAGCTTTCTTT
CASSLWGEAFF
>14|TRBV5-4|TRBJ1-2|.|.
TGTGCCAGCAGCTTCGGAAACAACAACTATGGCTACACCTTC
CASSFGNNNYGYTF
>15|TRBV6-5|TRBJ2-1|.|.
TGTGCCAGCAGTTACTCGGGGGGGCCATACAATGAGCAGTTCTTC
CASSYSGGPYNEQFF
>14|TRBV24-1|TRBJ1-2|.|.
TGTGCCACCAGTGACAACCAACCTAACTATGGCTACACCTTC
CATSDNQPNYGYTF